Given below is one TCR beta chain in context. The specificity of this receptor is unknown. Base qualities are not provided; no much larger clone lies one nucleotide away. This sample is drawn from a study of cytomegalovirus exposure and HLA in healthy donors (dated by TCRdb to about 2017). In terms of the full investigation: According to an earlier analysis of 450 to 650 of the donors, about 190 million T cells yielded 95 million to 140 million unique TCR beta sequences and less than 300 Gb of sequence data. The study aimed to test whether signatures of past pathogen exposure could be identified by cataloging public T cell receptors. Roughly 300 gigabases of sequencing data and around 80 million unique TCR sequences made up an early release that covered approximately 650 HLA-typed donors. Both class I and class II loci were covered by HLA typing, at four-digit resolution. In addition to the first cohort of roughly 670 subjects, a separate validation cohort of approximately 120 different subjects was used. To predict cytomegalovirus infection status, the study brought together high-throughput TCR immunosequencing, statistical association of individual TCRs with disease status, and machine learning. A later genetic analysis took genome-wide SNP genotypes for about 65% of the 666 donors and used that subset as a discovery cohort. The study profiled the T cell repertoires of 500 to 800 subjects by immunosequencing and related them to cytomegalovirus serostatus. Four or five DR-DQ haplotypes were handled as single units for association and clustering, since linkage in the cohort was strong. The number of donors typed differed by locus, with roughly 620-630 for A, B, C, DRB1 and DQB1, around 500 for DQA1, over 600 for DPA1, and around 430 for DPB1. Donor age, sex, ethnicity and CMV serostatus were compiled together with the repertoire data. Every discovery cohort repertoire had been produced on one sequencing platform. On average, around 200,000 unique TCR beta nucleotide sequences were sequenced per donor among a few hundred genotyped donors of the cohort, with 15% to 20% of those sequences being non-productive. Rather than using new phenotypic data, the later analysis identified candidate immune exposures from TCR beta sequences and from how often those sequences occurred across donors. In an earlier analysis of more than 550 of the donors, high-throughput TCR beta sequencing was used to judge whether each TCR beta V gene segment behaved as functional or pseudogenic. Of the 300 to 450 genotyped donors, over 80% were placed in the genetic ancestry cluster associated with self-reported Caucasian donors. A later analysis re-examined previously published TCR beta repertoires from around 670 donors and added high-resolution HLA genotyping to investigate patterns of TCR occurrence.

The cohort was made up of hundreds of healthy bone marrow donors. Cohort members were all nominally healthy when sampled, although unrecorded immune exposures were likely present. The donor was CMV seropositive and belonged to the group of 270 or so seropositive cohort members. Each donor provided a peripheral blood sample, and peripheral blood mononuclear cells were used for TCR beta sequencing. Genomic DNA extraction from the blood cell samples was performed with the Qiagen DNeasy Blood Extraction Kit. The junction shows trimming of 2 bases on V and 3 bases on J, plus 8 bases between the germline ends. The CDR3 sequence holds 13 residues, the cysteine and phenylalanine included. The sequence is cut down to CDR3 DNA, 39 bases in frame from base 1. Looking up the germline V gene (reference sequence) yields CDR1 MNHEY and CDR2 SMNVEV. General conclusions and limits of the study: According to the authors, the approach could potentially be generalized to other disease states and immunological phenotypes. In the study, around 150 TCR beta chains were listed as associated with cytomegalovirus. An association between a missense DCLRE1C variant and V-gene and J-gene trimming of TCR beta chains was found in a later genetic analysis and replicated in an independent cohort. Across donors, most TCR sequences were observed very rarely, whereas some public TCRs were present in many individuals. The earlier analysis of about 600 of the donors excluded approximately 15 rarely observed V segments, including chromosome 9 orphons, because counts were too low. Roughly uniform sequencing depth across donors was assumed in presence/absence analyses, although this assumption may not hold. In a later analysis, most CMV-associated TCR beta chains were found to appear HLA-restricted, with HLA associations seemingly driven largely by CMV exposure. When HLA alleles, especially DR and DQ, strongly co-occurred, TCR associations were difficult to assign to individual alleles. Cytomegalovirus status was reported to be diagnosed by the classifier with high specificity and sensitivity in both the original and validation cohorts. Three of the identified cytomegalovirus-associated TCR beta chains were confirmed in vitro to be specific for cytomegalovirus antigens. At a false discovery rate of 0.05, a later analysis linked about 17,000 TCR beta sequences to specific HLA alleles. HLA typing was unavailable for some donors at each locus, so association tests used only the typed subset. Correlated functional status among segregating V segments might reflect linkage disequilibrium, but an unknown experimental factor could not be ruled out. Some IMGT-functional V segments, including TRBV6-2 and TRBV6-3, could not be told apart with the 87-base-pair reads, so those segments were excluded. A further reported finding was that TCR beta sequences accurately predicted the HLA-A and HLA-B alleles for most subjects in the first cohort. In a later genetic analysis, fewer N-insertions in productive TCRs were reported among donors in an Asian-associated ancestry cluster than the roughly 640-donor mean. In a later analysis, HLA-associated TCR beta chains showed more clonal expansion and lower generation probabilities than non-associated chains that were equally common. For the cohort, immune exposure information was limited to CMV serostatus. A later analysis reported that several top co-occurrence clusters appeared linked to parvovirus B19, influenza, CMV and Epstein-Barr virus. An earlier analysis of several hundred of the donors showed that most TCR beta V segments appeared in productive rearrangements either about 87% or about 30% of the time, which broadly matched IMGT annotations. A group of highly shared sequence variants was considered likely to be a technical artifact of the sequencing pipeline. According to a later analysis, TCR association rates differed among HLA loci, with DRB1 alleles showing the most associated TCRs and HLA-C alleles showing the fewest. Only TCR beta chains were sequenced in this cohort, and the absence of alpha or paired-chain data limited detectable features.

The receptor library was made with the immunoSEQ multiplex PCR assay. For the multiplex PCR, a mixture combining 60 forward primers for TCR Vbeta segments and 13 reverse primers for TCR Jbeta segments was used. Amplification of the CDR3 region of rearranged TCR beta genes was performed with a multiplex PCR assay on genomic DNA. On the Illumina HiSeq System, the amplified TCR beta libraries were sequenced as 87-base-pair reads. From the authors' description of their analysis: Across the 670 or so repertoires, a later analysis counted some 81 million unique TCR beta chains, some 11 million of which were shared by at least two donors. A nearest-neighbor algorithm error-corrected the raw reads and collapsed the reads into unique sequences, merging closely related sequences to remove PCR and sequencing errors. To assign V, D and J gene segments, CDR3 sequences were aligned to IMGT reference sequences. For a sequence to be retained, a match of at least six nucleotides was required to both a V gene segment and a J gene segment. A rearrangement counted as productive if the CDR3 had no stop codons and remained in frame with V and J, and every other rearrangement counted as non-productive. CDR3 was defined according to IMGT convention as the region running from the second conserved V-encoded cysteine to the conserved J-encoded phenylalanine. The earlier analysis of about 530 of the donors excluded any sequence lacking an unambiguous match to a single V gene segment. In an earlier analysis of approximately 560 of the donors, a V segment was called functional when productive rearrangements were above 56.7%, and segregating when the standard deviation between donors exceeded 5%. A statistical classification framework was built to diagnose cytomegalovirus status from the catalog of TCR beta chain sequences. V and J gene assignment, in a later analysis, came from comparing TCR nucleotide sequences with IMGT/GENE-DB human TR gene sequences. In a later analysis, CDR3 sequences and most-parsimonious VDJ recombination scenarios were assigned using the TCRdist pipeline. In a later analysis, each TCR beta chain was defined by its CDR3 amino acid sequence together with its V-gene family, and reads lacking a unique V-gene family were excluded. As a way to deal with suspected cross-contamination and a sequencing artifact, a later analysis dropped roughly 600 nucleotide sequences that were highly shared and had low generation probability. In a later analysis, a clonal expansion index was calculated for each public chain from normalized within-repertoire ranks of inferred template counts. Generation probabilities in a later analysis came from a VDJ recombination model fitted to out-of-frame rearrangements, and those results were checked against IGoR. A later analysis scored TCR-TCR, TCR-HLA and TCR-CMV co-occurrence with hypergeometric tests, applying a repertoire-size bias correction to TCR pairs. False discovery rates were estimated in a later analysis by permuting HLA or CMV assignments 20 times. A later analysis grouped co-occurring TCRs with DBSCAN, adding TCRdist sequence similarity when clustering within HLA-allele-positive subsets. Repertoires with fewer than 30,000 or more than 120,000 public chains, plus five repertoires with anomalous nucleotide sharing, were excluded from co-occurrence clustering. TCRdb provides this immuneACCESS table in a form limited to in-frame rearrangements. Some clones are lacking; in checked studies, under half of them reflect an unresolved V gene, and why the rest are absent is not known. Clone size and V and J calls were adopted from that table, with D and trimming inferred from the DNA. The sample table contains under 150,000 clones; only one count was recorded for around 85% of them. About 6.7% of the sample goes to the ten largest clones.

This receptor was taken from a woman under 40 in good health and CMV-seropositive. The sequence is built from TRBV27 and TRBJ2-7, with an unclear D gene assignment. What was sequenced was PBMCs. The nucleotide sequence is TGTGCCAGCAGTTTAGGCGCAGGCTACGAGCAGTACTTC. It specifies CASSLGAGYEQYF.